What follows are 21 T cell receptor beta chains derived from one specimen sequenced in a study of cytomegalovirus exposure and HLA in healthy donors. Using immunoSEQ multiplex PCR, the repertoire was profiled, and TCRdb retains in-frame clones only, with some absent. The data show 190,000 or so clones, 84% seen once. The sequenced material came from PBMCs. The receptors originated from a woman younger than 45 in good health and CMV-seropositive.

This sequence joins TRBV27 and TRBJ2-7, with a possible D match to TRBD2 (7 bases). Trimming pared 6 bases from V and 4 bases from J, leaving 16 bases between. CDR1 and CDR2 (germline): MNHEY, SMNVEV (reference sequence). This CDR3 comprises 14 residues. This chain's CDR3 is CASRVGGGLYEQYF. In nucleotides, the CDR3 is TGTGCCAGCAGAGTAGGGGGGGGCCTTTACGAGCAGTACTTC.

CDR3 in amino acids: CASKEPPGGYTF. The CDR3 nucleotides are TGTGCCAGCAAGGAACCACCAGGAGGCTACACCTTC. The J gene is TRBJ1-2, the V gene TRBV6-6; D unresolved. The length of the CDR3 is 12 residues. Between the trimmed V and J ends, which lost 7 bases and 8 bases, there was a span of 14 bases. Germline assignment: CDR1 MNHNY and CDR2 SVGAGI (reference sequence).

This clone came up once. This chain uses TRBV6-1 with TRBJ2-3, with TRBD2 as a possible D gene (7 bases). Trimming shortened V by 8 bases and J by 0 bases, and 15 bases separated the two germline ends. CDR1 MNHNS and CDR2 SASEGT come from the germline V gene. This CDR3 has 15 residues. The CDR3 DNA reads as TGTGCCAGCTGGGGGGGCCCCCTCAGCACAGATACGCAGTATTTT. It yields the protein CASWGGPLSTDTQYF.

The chain has TRBV10-3 and TRBJ2-2; 11 bases fit TRBD2. Germline values: CDR1 ENHRY, CDR2 SYGVKD. Trimming at V came to 4 bases and at J to 5 bases, leaving 9 bases not matched to a gene. CDR3 size: 17 residues. The CDR3 is CAISGIIAGGETGELFF. CDR3 DNA sequence: TGTGCCATCAGTGGGATAATAGCGGGAGGGGAAACCGGGGAGCTGTTTTTT.

The table lists this clone with many counts. The rearrangement joins TRBV28 to TRBJ2-2; 12 bases fit TRBD2. CDR1 MDHEN and CDR2 SYDVKM come from the germline V gene. The V and J ends lost 7 bases and 9 bases, in that order; junction bases with no gene match: 12. The CDR3 totals 16 residues. The CDR3, as DNA: TGTGCCAGCATCCTATCTAGCGGGAGGGGGACCCGGGAGCTGTTTTTT. Translating it yields CASILSSGRGTRELFF.

The V and J genes are TRBV13 and TRBJ1-1; D gene unclear. Trimming shortened V by 7 bases and J by 3 bases, and 18 bases separated the two germline ends. The CDR3 extends over 15 amino acids. CDR1 is PRHDT, CDR2 FYEKMQ, per germline (reference sequence). For the CDR3, the DNA is TGTGCCAGCACCATAGTCTGGGCGAACGACACTGAAGCTTTCTTT. Encoded protein: CASTIVWANDTEAFF.

In this sample, this clone turned up a few times. J is TRBJ2-1 and V is TRBV19; D perhaps matches TRBD2 (6 bases). Germline CDR1 LNHDA, CDR2 SQIVND (reference sequence). Trimming removed 6 bases from V and 3 bases from J, with 15 bases in between. The CDR3 totals 15 residues. The CDR3: CASRGAGGYYNEQFF. The CDR3 DNA reads TGTGCCAGTAGAGGGGCTGGGGGGTACTACAATGAGCAGTTCTTC.

This clone showed up just once. The chain is built from TRBV28 and TRBJ2-7; D perhaps matches TRBD2 (5 bases). This CDR3 is built from 15 residues. With 6 bases removed from V and 4 bases from J, the gap between germline ends came to 19 bases. CDR1 and CDR2 from the germline V gene are MDHEN and SYDVKM. The CDR3 region has the DNA TGTGCCAGCAGAGAGAGGGCGCCCGATAAATACGAGCAGTACTTC. It codes for CASRERAPDKYEQYF.

This chain connects TRBV2 to TRBJ1-1; D is perhaps TRBD1 (5 bases). Between the trimmed V and J ends, which lost 6 bases and 0 bases, there was a span of 11 bases. The CDR3 runs 14 residues. The germline gives CDR1 SNHLY, CDR2 FYNNEI. The CDR3 reads CASRGTQVNTEAFF. Written as DNA, the CDR3 is TGTGCCAGCAGGGGAACACAGGTGAACACTGAAGCTTTCTTT.

The chain combines TRBV19 with TRBJ1-5; no clear D. The CDR3 length is 13 residues. V dropped 3 bases and J dropped 11 bases, with 14 bases sitting between them. In germline, CDR1 is LNHDA, CDR2 SQIVND (reference sequence). CDR3 loop: CASSIPGETAQHF. As DNA, the CDR3 is TGTGCCAGTAGTATTCCCGGGGAGACTGCCCAGCATTTT.

This clone has more than one count but fewer than ten. V is TRBV28 and J is TRBJ1-5; D gene uncertain. The CDR3 has 12 amino acids. V shed 5 bases and J shed 5 bases, with 7 bases lying between them. Germline V CDR1 and CDR2: MDHEN, SYDVKM. CDR3 nucleotides: TGTGCCAGCAGTCTACTCGATCAGCCCCAGCATTTT. Its translation is CASSLLDQPQHF. The full variable domain, its missing parts supplied by reference TRBV28 and TRBJ1-5, is DVKVTQSSRYLVKRTGEKVFLECVQDMDHENMFWYRQDPGLGLRLIYFSYDVKMKEKGDIPEGYSVSREKKERFSLILESASTNQTSMYLCASSLLDQPQHFGDGTRLSIL.

This chain uses TRBV7-9 with TRBJ2-7; TRBD2 aligns across 7 bases. There are 17 residues in the CDR3. Germline CDR1 reads SEHNR; CDR2 reads FQNEAQ (reference sequence). With 0 bases clipped from V and 0 bases from J, the junction kept 8 bases outside the gene matches. Written as DNA, the CDR3 is TGTGCCAGCAGCTTAGCGCCTAGGGGAGGGCACTCCTACGAGCAGTACTTC. This gives the protein CASSLAPRGGHSYEQYF.

V is TRBV29-1 and J is TRBJ2-3, with a weak D call TRBD2 (6 bases). Germline CDR1 and CDR2: SQVTM and ANQGSEA. The CDR3 spans 13 residues. Trimming cost V 4 bases and J 4 bases, with 12 bases left between them. The CDR3 here is CSVAEGGADTQYF. For the CDR3, the DNA is TGCAGCGTTGCGGAGGGTGGCGCAGATACGCAGTATTTT.

This clone showed up just a few times. The rearrangement uses TRBV28 and TRBJ1-4, with 7 nucleotides matching TRBD1. The junction had 8 bases not matched to a gene; V was cut back by 5 bases and J by 8 bases. CDR3 length: 14 amino acids. CDR1 is MDHEN, CDR2 SYDVKM, per germline. The CDR3 protein is CASSRQGGLEKLFF. CDR3 in DNA: TGTGCCAGCAGTCGACAGGGTGGATTGGAAAAACTGTTTTTT.

The count of this clone is one. The V gene is TRBV19, the J gene TRBJ1-4; 7 positions agree with TRBD1. The CDR3 is made up of 14 amino acids. The V gene end was trimmed by 10 bases and the J gene end by 3 bases; junction bases not matched to a gene: 8. Germline V gene sequence: CDR1 LNHDA, CDR2 SQIVND (reference sequence). Written as DNA, the CDR3 is TGTGCCACCGGGACAGAGCTACCTAATGAAAAACTGTTTTTT. Amino acids: CATGTELPNEKLFF.

This chain connects TRBV6-6 to TRBJ2-3, with unresolved D. The V gene's germline CDR1 is MNHNY and CDR2 SVGAGI (reference sequence). The V end was cut by 0 bases, the J end by 3 bases, with 4 bases between. This CDR3 has 13 residues. The DNA of the CDR3 is TGTGCCAGCAGTTACTCTTCTACAGATACGCAGTATTTT. Translation: CASSYSSTDTQYF.

V usage is TRBV29-1 and J usage is TRBJ1-1, with a tentative D call TRBD1 (5 bases). Germline V gene lookup returns CDR1 SQVTM and CDR2 ANQGSEA. The germline V and J ends were trimmed by 8 bases and 4 bases, with 14 bases remaining between them. There are 12 residues in the CDR3. CDR3 coding DNA: TGCAGCTGCCAGTTGGGGGGCACTGAAGCTTTCTTT. It is translated as CSCQLGGTEAFF.

This clone was detected only a few times. J is TRBJ2-2 and V is TRBV6-5, with a tentative D call TRBD2 (6 bases). The germline V gene has CDR1 MNHEY and CDR2 SVGAGI. With 6 bases removed from V and 3 bases from J, the gap between germline ends came to 14 bases. The CDR3 length is 15 residues. CDR3 nucleotides: TGTGCCAGCAGAGCGAGGAGGGGTCACACCGGGGAGCTGTTTTTT. Its protein product is CASRARRGHTGELFF.

The sample holds a few counts of this clone. The chain uses TRBV11-3 and TRBJ2-2; D perhaps matches TRBD2 (6 bases). Germline loops: CDR1 SGHNT, CDR2 YENEEA. This CDR3 has 13 amino acids. V was cut by 5 bases and J by 6 bases, with 10 bases left in between. CDR3 DNA: TGTGCCAGCAGCCAGATAGCGGCCGGGGAGCTGTTTTTT. The encoded protein is CASSQIAAGELFF.

This chain links TRBV7-9 with TRBJ2-7, with D perhaps matching TRBD2 (6 bases). V gave up 5 bases and J gave up 0 bases, with 8 bases separating them. The CDR3 is 13 amino acids. In germline, CDR1 is SEHNR, CDR2 FQNEAQ (reference sequence). The CDR3 spells CASSGGTSYEQYF. The CDR3 DNA reads as TGTGCCAGCAGCGGAGGGACCTCCTACGAGCAGTACTTC.

The chain employs TRBV6-5 and TRBJ1-2; TRBD1 agrees at 9 bases. The CDR3 spans 15 residues. The germline CDR1 and CDR2 sequences are MNHEY and SVGAGI. Trimming cost V 5 bases and J 2 bases; bases outside gene matches: 6. The CDR3: CASSPGQGVNYGYTF. The CDR3 DNA is TGTGCCAGCAGTCCGGGACAGGGTGTGAACTATGGCTACACCTTC.